Below, 11 T cell receptor beta chains from the same sample are listed, as sequenced in a study of OX40 agonist ivuxolimab in advanced cancers. Here immunoSEQ multiplex PCR was the method, and the copy in TCRdb shows in-frame clones only, minus some. The sample yields tens of thousands of clones, approximately 94% seen once. Sequenced material: CD4+ or CD8+ T cells sorted from blood, taken in a trial of the OX40 agonist ivuxolimab. These receptors were collected from an adult with an advanced solid tumor such as melanoma, head and neck, liver or kidney cancer.

The gene calls are TRBV18 and TRBJ2-3; 8 nucleotides agree with TRBD1. Germline CDR1 reads KGHSH; CDR2 reads LQKENI. J lost 4 bases, V lost 3 bases, and 6 bases had no gene match. The CDR3 consists of 15 residues. CDR3 in amino acids: CASSPRTGRSDTQYF. In DNA form, the CDR3 reads TGTGCCAGCTCACCGAGGACAGGGAGGTCAGATACGCAGTATTTT.

V and J are TRBV28 and TRBJ2-2; the match to TRBD2 covers 9 bases. The CDR3 spans 16 residues. J lost 0 bases, V lost 5 bases, and 4 bases had no gene match. Germline lookup yields CDR1 MDHEN and CDR2 SYDVKM. The DNA for the CDR3 is TGTGCCAGCAGTGACCGACTAGCGGCGAACACCGGGGAGCTGTTTTTT. Translation gives CASSDRLAANTGELFF.

V gene TRBV27 combines with J gene TRBJ1-1; unclear D gene. Germline CDR1 and CDR2: MNHEY and SMNVEV (reference sequence). CDR3 length: 12 residues. Trimming pared 8 bases from V and 0 bases from J, leaving 7 bases between. The CDR3 DNA reads TGTGCCAGCGGCGAGGTGAACACTGAAGCTTTCTTT. As protein: CASGEVNTEAFF.

This chain joins TRBV2 and TRBJ2-7; no clear D. The CDR3 contains 15 residues. Trimming took 2 bases from V and 2 from J, leaving 13 bases between them. Germline values: CDR1 SNHLY, CDR2 FYNNEI. The CDR3 sequence is CASSEYGGDTYEQYF. In DNA form, the CDR3 reads TGTGCCAGCAGTGAATACGGCGGAGACACCTACGAGCAGTACTTC. The full variable domain, with the rest looked up from reference TRBV2 and TRBJ2-7, is EPEVTQTPSHQVTQMGQEVILRCVPISNHLYFYWYRQILGQKVEFLVSFYNNEISEKSEIFDDQFSVERPDGSNFTLKIRSTKLEDSAMYFCASSEYGGDTYEQYFGPGTRLTVT.

The chain combines TRBV10-3 with TRBJ2-7; the D is unclear. CDR3 length: 12 amino acids. Per germline, CDR1 ENHRY and CDR2 SYGVKD. V lost 2 bases to trimming and J lost 6 bases, with 8 bases between them. CDR3 DNA sequence: TGTGCCATCAGTGAGGATGCGACCGAGCAGTACTTC. Translated: CAISEDATEQYF.

The gene calls are TRBV30 and TRBJ1-5, with D unclear. The CDR3 spans 14 residues. Germline V gene lookup returns CDR1 GTSNPN and CDR2 SVGIG (reference sequence). V was clipped by 2 bases and J by 0 bases, with 8 bases between them. CDR3 amino acids: CAWSKWDSNQPQHF. The CDR3 DNA reads TGTGCCTGGAGTAAATGGGATAGCAATCAGCCCCAGCATTTT.

J is TRBJ2-5 and V is TRBV19, with TRBD1 matching 7 bases. Germline loops: CDR1 LNHDA, CDR2 SQIVND (reference sequence). This CDR3 spans 14 amino acids. V shed 4 bases, J shed 5 bases, and the junction held 7 bases outside the gene matches. CDR3 protein: CASSTTGIRETQYF. In DNA, the CDR3 is TGTGCCAGTAGTACGACAGGGATTCGGGAGACCCAGTACTTC. Filled out from reference TRBV19 and TRBJ2-5, the complete variable domain reads DGGITQSPKYLFRKEGQNVTLSCEQNLNHDAMYWYRQDPGQGLRLIYYSQIVNDFQKGDIAEGYSVSREKKESFPLTVTSAQKNPTAFYLCASSTTGIRETQYFGPGTRLLVL.

The chain is built from TRBV6-5 and TRBJ2-1; D is unclear. Trimming took off 8 bases at V and 8 bases at J, with 19 bases between the two ends. This CDR3 has 14 residues. CDR1 is MNHEY and CDR2 is SVGAGI in the germline V gene. The CDR3: CASARGRASDEQFF. CDR3 bases: TGTGCCAGCGCCCGAGGTAGGGCATCGGATGAGCAGTTCTTC.

This sequence joins TRBV28 and TRBJ2-1; D may correspond to TRBD1 or TRBD2 (5 bases each). Germline CDR1 reads MDHEN; CDR2 reads SYDVKM. The CDR3 runs 14 residues. V dropped 2 bases and J dropped 6 bases, with 11 bases sitting between them. Written as DNA, the CDR3 is TGTGCCAGCAGTTTAGTGTGGGGGTCCAATGAGCAGTTCTTC. Translating it yields CASSLVWGSNEQFF.

This clone was recorded only once. The rearrangement links TRBV27 to TRBJ2-2, with D possibly TRBD2 on 5 matching bases. Germline loops: CDR1 MNHEY, CDR2 SMNVEV (reference sequence). There are 13 residues in the CDR3. With 5 bases removed from V and 4 bases from J, the gap between germline ends came to 8 bases. The CDR3 is CASSTRVTGELFF. In DNA form, the CDR3 reads TGTGCCAGCAGTACGAGGGTCACCGGGGAGCTGTTTTTT.

This sequence joins TRBV6-6 and TRBJ1-2, with D possibly TRBD1 on 5 matching bases. Per the germline V gene, CDR1 is MNHNY and CDR2 is SVGAGI (reference sequence). V lost 7 bases and J 6 bases, leaving 18 bases between the germline ends. The CDR3 totals 14 residues. CDR3: CASTQTGEWDGYTF. CDR3 bases: TGTGCCAGCACGCAAACAGGCGAATGGGATGGCTACACCTTC.